This T cell receptor (beta chain) was sequenced for a study of blood T cell repertoires in COVID-19. Sequencing was performed with immunoSEQ multiplex PCR; in TCRdb, only in-frame clones are kept and a portion is missing. The sample has some 430,000 clones, roughly 88% seen once. In germline, CDR1 is KGHSH, CDR2 LQKENI. This CDR3 region has 16 residues. V dropped 2 bases and J dropped 4; count of bases not matched to a gene: 10. The source is a man younger than 30 who had recovered from COVID-19. The rearrangement joins TRBV18 to TRBJ2-5, with 7 bases fitting TRBD2. The source material was PBMCs or T cells enriched from blood (not recorded which). CDR3 protein: CASSPGERGWGETQYF. CDR3 bases: TGTGCCAGCTCACCAGGCGAGCGGGGCTGGGGAGAGACCCAGTACTTC.